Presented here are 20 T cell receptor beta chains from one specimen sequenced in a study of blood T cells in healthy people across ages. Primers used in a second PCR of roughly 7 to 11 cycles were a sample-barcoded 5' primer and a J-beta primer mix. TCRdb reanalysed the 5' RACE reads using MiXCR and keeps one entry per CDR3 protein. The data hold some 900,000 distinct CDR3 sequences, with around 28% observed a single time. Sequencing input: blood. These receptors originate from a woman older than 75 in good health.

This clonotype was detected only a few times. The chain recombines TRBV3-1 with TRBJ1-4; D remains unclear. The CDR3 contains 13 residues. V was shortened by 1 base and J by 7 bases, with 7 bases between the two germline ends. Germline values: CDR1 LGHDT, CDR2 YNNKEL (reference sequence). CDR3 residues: CASSQVDGEKLFF. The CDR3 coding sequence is TGTGCCAGCAGCCAAGTCGACGGTGAAAAACTGTTTTTT.

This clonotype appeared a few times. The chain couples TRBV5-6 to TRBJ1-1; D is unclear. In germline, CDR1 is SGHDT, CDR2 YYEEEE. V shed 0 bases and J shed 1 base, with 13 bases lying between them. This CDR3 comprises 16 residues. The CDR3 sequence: CASSLARRGPNTEAFF. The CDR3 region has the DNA TGTGCCAGCAGCTTGGCCAGACGCGGACCGAACACTGAAGCTTTCTTT. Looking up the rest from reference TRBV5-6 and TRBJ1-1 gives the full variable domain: DAGVTQSPTHLIKTRGQQVTLRCSPKSGHDTVSWYQQALGQGPQFIFQYYEEEERQRGNFPDRFSGHQFPNYSSELNVNALLLGDSALYLCASSLARRGPNTEAFFGQGTRLTVV.

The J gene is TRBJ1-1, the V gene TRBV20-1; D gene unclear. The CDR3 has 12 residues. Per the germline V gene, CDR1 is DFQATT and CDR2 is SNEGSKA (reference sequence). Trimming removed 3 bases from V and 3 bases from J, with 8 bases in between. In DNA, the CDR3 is TGCAGTGCTAGCCATAAGTACACTGAAGCTTTCTTT. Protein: CSASHKYTEAFF.

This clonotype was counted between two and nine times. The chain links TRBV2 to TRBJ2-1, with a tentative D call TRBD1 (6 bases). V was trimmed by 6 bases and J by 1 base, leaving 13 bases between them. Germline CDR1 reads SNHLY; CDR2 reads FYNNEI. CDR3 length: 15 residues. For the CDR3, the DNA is TGTGCCAGCAGGCCACAGGGCCAATCCTACAATGAGCAGTTCTTC. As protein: CASRPQGQSYNEQFF.

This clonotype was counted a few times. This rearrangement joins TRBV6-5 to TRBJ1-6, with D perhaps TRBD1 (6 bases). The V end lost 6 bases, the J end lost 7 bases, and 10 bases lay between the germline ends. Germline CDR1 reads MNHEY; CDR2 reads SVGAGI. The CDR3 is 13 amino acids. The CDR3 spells CASRRTVNSPLHF. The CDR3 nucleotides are TGTGCCAGCAGGCGGACAGTGAATTCACCCCTCCACTTT.

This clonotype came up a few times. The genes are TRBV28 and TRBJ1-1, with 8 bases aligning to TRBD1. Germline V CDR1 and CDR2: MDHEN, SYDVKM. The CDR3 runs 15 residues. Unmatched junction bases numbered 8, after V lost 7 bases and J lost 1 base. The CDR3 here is CASNKSGTGNTEAFF. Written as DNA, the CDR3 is TGTGCCAGCAATAAATCCGGGACAGGGAACACTGAAGCTTTCTTT.

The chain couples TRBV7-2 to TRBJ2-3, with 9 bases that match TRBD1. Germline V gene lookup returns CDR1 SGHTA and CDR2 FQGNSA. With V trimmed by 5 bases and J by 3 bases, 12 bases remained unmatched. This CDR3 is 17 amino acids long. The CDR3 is CASSLHPRDRATDTQYF. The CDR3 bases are TGTGCCAGCAGCCTACATCCGAGGGACAGGGCTACAGATACGCAGTATTTT.

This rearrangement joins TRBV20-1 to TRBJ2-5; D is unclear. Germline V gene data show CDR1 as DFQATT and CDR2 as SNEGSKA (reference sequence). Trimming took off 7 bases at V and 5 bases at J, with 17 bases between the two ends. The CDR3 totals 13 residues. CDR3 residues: CSGVGPVSETQYF. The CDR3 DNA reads TGCAGTGGGGTGGGTCCGGTATCGGAGACCCAGTACTTC.

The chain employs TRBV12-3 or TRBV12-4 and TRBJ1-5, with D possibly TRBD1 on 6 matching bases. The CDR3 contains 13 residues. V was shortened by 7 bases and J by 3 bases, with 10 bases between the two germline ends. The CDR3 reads CASKQGVNQPQHF. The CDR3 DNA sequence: TGTGCCAGCAAACAGGGCGTCAATCAGCCCCAGCATTTT.

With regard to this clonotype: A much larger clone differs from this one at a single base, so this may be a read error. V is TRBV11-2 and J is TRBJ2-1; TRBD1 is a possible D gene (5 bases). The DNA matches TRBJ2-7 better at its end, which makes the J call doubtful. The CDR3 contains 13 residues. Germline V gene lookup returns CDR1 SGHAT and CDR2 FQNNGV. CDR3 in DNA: TGTGCCAGCAGCTTATGGCAGGACAATGAGCAGTACTTC. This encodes CASSLWQDNEQYF.

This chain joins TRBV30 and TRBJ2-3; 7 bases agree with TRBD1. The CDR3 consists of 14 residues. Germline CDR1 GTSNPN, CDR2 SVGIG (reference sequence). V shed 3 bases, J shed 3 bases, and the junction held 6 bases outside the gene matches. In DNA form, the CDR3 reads TGTGCCTGGAGGCAACCGGGACAGACAGATACGCAGTATTTT. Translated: CAWRQPGQTDTQYF.

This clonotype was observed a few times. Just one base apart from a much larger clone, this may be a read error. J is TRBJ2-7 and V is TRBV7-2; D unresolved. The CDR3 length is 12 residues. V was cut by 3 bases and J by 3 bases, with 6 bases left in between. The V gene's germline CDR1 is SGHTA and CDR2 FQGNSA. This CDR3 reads CASSFDRYEQYF. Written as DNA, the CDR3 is TGTGCCAGCAGCTTTGACCGCTACGAGCAGTACTTC. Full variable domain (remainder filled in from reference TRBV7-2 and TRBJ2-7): GAGVSQSPSNKVTEKGKDVELRCDPISGHTALYWYRQSLGQGLEFLIYFQGNSAPDKSGLPSDRFSAERTGGSVSTLTIQRTQQEDSAVYLCASSFDRYEQYFGPGTRLTVT.

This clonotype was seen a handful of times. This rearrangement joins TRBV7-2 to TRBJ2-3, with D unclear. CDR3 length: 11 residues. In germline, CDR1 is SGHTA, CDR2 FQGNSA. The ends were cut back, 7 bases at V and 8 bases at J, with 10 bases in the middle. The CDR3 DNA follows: TGTGCCAGCATCCTGGCTGGTACGCAGTATTTT. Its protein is CASILAGTQYF.

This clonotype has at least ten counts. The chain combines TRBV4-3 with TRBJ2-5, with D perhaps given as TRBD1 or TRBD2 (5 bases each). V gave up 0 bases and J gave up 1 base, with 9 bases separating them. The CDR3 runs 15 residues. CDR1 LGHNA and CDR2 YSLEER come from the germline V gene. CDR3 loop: CASSQDQGRQETQYF. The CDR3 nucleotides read TGCGCCAGCAGCCAAGATCAGGGACGCCAAGAGACCCAGTACTTC.

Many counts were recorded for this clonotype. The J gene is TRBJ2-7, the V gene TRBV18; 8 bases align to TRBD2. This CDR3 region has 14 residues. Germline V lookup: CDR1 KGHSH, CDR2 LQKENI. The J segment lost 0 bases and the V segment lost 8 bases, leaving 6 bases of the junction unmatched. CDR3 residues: CASSPGGGSYEQYF. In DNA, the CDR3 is TGTGCCAGCAGCCCCGGGGGGGGCTCCTACGAGCAGTACTTC.

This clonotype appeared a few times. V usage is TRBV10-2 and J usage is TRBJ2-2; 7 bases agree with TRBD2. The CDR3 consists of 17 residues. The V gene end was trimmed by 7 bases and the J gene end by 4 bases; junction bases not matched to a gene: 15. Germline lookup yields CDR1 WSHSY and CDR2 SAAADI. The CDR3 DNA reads TGCGCCAGCACTCTCACAGGCACTCAGCGGGGCACCGGGGAGCTGTTTTTT. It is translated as CASTLTGTQRGTGELFF.

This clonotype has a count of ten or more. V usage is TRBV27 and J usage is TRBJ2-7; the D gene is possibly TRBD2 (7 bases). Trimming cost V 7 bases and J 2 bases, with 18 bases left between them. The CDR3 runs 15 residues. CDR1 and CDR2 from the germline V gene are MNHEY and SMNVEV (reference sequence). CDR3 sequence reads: CASNRPGGHPYEQYF. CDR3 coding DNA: TGTGCCAGCAACCGTCCGGGGGGCCATCCCTACGAGCAGTACTTC.

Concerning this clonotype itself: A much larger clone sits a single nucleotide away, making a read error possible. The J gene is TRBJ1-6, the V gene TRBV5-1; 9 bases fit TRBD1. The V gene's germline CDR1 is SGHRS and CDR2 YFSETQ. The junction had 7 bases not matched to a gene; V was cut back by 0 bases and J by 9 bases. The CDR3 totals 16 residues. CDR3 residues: CASSLDPGTGCSPLHF. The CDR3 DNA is TGCGCCAGCAGCTTGGATCCGGGGACAGGGTGTTCACCCCTCCACTTT.

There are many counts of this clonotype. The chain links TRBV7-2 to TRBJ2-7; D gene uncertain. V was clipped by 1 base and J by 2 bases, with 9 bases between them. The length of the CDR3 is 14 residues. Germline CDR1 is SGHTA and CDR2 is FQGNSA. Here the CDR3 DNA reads TGTGCCAGCAGCTTAGAGTTTGGCACCTACGAGCAGTACTTC. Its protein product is CASSLEFGTYEQYF.

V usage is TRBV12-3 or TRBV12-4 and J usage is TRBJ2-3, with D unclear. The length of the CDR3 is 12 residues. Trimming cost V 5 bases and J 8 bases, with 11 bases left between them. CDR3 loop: CASSLTGTTQYF. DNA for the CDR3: TGTGCCAGCAGTCTGACTGGCACTACGCAGTATTTT.